These T cell receptor beta chains were read from a single sample in a study of beta chain features in type 1 diabetes. Method: immunoSEQ multiplex PCR; TCRdb's copy keeps in-frame clones and lacks some. Of fewer than 450,000 clones listed, approximately 15% were seen once; the top ten hold approximately 0.016%. Sequenced material: naive CD4+ T cells from blood. The source is a woman aged 18-35 years with type 1 diabetes. Each CDR3 is given with its conserved first and last residue. The order of the fields is V gene, J gene, D gene, clone size, CDR3 protein, CDR3 DNA. D genes are given only for firm matches. Clone size appears in some rows only: once, few, many, or a class for an expanded clone.

V gene: TRBV2
J gene: TRBJ2-5
D gene: NA
clone size: NA
CDR3 protein: CASSQDSEQETQYF
CDR3 DNA: TGTGCCAGCAGCCAGGACAGCGAACAAGAGACCCAGTACTTC

V gene: TRBV9
J gene: TRBJ2-5
D gene: TRBD2
clone size: NA
CDR3 protein: CASSVLGLAVETQYF
CDR3 DNA: TGTGCCAGCAGCGTCCTGGGACTAGCGGTAGAGACCCAGTACTTC

V gene: TRBV27
J gene: TRBJ1-1
D gene: TRBD1
clone size: NA
CDR3 protein: CASSRFGTANTEAFF
CDR3 DNA: TGTGCCAGCAGTCGATTCGGGACAGCGAACACTGAAGCTTTCTTT

V gene: TRBV7-9
J gene: TRBJ2-7
D gene: TRBD1
clone size: few
CDR3 protein: CASSSPDRGTYEQYF
CDR3 DNA: TGTGCCAGCAGCTCGCCGGACAGGGGGACCTACGAGCAGTACTTC

V gene: TRBV29-1
J gene: TRBJ2-5
D gene: NA
clone size: NA
CDR3 protein: CSVEFGIRDWKQETQYF
CDR3 DNA: TGCAGCGTTGAATTTGGGATTCGGGACTGGAAACAAGAGACCCAGTACTTC

V gene: TRBV6-5
J gene: TRBJ2-1
D gene: NA
clone size: few
CDR3 protein: CASSYSGQDNEQFF
CDR3 DNA: TGTGCCAGCAGTTACTCGGGGCAGGACAATGAGCAGTTCTTC

V gene: TRBV15
J gene: TRBJ2-7
D gene: TRBD2
clone size: NA
CDR3 protein: CATSSFGSGIYEQYF
CDR3 DNA: TGTGCCACCAGCAGTTTCGGTAGCGGGATCTACGAGCAGTACTTC

V gene: TRBV7-9
J gene: TRBJ1-1
D gene: TRBD1
clone size: NA
CDR3 protein: CASIGGRRTEAFF
CDR3 DNA: TGTGCCAGCATAGGGGGCCGGAGGACTGAAGCTTTCTTT

V gene: TRBV5-1
J gene: TRBJ2-1
D gene: NA
clone size: few
CDR3 protein: CASSLRRRPNNEQFF
CDR3 DNA: TGCGCCAGCAGCTTGCGTCGGAGACCGAACAATGAGCAGTTCTTC

V gene: TRBV5-1
J gene: TRBJ2-1
D gene: NA
clone size: few
CDR3 protein: CASSRSAGREQFF
CDR3 DNA: TGCGCCAGCAGCCGGTCAGCGGGCCGGGAGCAGTTCTTC

V gene: TRBV7-2
J gene: TRBJ2-3
D gene: TRBD1
clone size: few
CDR3 protein: CASSEDRGLNTQYF
CDR3 DNA: TGTGCCAGCAGCGAGGACAGGGGGCTAAATACGCAGTATTTT

V gene: TRBV9
J gene: TRBJ1-3
D gene: NA
clone size: few
CDR3 protein: CASSVGSSGNTIYF
CDR3 DNA: TGTGCCAGCAGCGTTGGGAGCTCTGGAAACACCATATATTTT

V gene: TRBV5-1
J gene: TRBJ2-1
D gene: TRBD2
clone size: NA
CDR3 protein: CASSILAGAYNEQFF
CDR3 DNA: TGCGCCAGCAGCATCCTAGCGGGAGCCTACAATGAGCAGTTCTTC

V gene: TRBV29-1
J gene: TRBJ1-2
D gene: NA
clone size: few
CDR3 protein: CSVLNYGYTF
CDR3 DNA: TGCAGCGTTCTCAACTATGGCTACACCTTC

V gene: TRBV4-1
J gene: TRBJ2-7
D gene: TRBD2
clone size: NA
CDR3 protein: CASSQEGTGGRVYEQYF
CDR3 DNA: TGCGCCAGCAGCCAAGAAGGAACGGGAGGGAGGGTTTACGAGCAGTACTTC

V gene: TRBV28
J gene: TRBJ2-3
D gene: TRBD2
clone size: few
CDR3 protein: CASSPRRGAGGTDTQYF
CDR3 DNA: TGTGCCAGCAGTCCTCGGAGGGGGGCGGGAGGGACAGATACGCAGTATTTT

V gene: TRBV11-2
J gene: TRBJ2-2
D gene: NA
clone size: few
CDR3 protein: CASSQGPGNTGELFF
CDR3 DNA: TGTGCCAGCAGCCAAGGTCCGGGGAACACCGGGGAGCTGTTTTTT

V gene: TRBV19
J gene: TRBJ1-5
D gene: TRBD1
clone size: few
CDR3 protein: CASSTGQARSNQPQHF
CDR3 DNA: TGTGCCAGTAGTACCGGACAGGCGCGGAGCAATCAGCCCCAGCATTTT

V gene: TRBV11-2
J gene: TRBJ2-1
D gene: NA
clone size: NA
CDR3 protein: CASSSNPQGHNEQFF
CDR3 DNA: TGTGCCAGCAGCTCCAACCCTCAGGGTCACAATGAGCAGTTCTTC

V gene: TRBV29-1
J gene: TRBJ2-7
D gene: NA
clone size: NA
CDR3 protein: CSGKTSSYEQYF
CDR3 DNA: TGCAGCGGTAAAACGAGCTCCTACGAGCAGTACTTC

V gene: TRBV5-1
J gene: TRBJ2-2
D gene: NA
clone size: few
CDR3 protein: CASSLAQKANTGELFF
CDR3 DNA: TGCGCCAGCAGCTTGGCCCAGAAAGCGAACACCGGGGAGCTGTTTTTT

V gene: TRBV27
J gene: TRBJ1-4
D gene: NA
clone size: few
CDR3 protein: CASSLFRGFGEKLFF
CDR3 DNA: TGTGCCAGCAGTTTATTTCGGGGGTTTGGTGAAAAACTGTTTTTT

V gene: TRBV28
J gene: TRBJ2-7
D gene: TRBD2
clone size: few
CDR3 protein: CASSSLLAGGPYEQYF
CDR3 DNA: TGTGCCAGCAGTTCCCTTTTGGCGGGAGGGCCCTACGAGCAGTACTTC

V gene: TRBV7-2
J gene: TRBJ2-1
D gene: NA
clone size: few
CDR3 protein: CASSFPSTGNNEQFF
CDR3 DNA: TGTGCCAGCAGCTTTCCTTCCACAGGGAACAATGAGCAGTTCTTC

V gene: TRBV11-2
J gene: TRBJ2-3
D gene: TRBD2
clone size: few
CDR3 protein: CASNLTSGSSPDTQYF
CDR3 DNA: TGTGCCAGCAACCTGACTAGCGGGAGTAGTCCAGATACGCAGTATTTT

V gene: TRBV7-9
J gene: TRBJ2-1
D gene: TRBD2
clone size: few
CDR3 protein: CASSLLLAGWMANEQFF
CDR3 DNA: TGTGCCAGCAGCTTACTACTAGCGGGATGGATGGCGAATGAGCAGTTCTTC

V gene: TRBV9
J gene: TRBJ2-5
D gene: NA
clone size: NA
CDR3 protein: CASSGLGLEKETQYF
CDR3 DNA: TGTGCCAGCAGCGGGCTGGGACTGGAGAAAGAGACCCAGTACTTC

V gene: TRBV9
J gene: TRBJ1-3
D gene: NA
clone size: NA
CDR3 protein: CASSVDLGASGNTIYF
CDR3 DNA: TGTGCCAGCAGCGTAGATCTAGGGGCTTCTGGAAACACCATATATTTT

V gene: TRBV28
J gene: TRBJ2-6
D gene: NA
clone size: NA
CDR3 protein: CASSVTGYSGANVLTF
CDR3 DNA: TGTGCCAGCAGTGTCACAGGCTACTCTGGGGCCAACGTCCTGACTTTC

V gene: TRBV5-1
J gene: TRBJ2-3
D gene: NA
clone size: few
CDR3 protein: CASSSPGADTQYF
CDR3 DNA: TGCGCCAGCAGCTCCCCAGGGGCAGATACGCAGTATTTT

V gene: TRBV28
J gene: TRBJ2-7
D gene: TRBD1
clone size: NA
CDR3 protein: CASSSPGGGYF
CDR3 DNA: TGTGCCAGCAGCTCCCCAGGGGGCGGGTACTTC

V gene: TRBV5-4
J gene: TRBJ2-3
D gene: NA
clone size: NA
CDR3 protein: CASSLGGPSTDTQYF
CDR3 DNA: TGTGCCAGCAGCTTGGGAGGGCCATCCACAGATACGCAGTATTTT

V gene: TRBV19
J gene: TRBJ1-2
D gene: TRBD1
clone size: NA
CDR3 protein: CASSTVPGQQLYGYTF
CDR3 DNA: TGTGCCAGTAGTACAGTACCGGGACAGCAACTCTATGGCTACACCTTC

V gene: TRBV29-1
J gene: TRBJ2-1
D gene: TRBD2
clone size: few
CDR3 protein: CSVRLLGLADYNEQFF
CDR3 DNA: TGCAGCGTCAGATTGTTGGGACTAGCGGACTACAATGAGCAGTTCTTC

V gene: TRBV10-3
J gene: TRBJ1-5
D gene: NA
clone size: few
CDR3 protein: CATREGNQPQHF
CDR3 DNA: TGTGCCACACGAGAGGGCAATCAGCCCCAGCATTTT

V gene: TRBV5-1
J gene: TRBJ1-1
D gene: TRBD1
clone size: NA
CDR3 protein: CASSRRMDRGTEAFF
CDR3 DNA: TGCGCCAGCAGCCGACGGATGGACAGGGGAACTGAAGCTTTCTTT

V gene: TRBV14
J gene: TRBJ2-7
D gene: NA
clone size: few
CDR3 protein: CASSQEHTGIGTYEQYF
CDR3 DNA: TGTGCCAGCAGCCAGGAACACACAGGGATCGGGACCTACGAGCAGTACTTC

V gene: TRBV29-1
J gene: TRBJ2-3
D gene: TRBD2
clone size: few
CDR3 protein: CSVYSGSWADTQYF
CDR3 DNA: TGCAGCGTTTATAGCGGGAGTTGGGCAGATACGCAGTATTTT

V gene: TRBV5-5
J gene: TRBJ2-3
D gene: NA
clone size: few
CDR3 protein: CASSWTSTDTQYF
CDR3 DNA: TGTGCCAGCAGTTGGACAAGCACAGATACGCAGTATTTT

V gene: TRBV6-5
J gene: TRBJ2-1
D gene: TRBD2
clone size: NA
CDR3 protein: CASSFGPGLAGNEQFF
CDR3 DNA: TGTGCCAGCAGTTTCGGGCCGGGACTAGCGGGAAATGAGCAGTTCTTC

V gene: TRBV9
J gene: TRBJ2-1
D gene: NA
clone size: few
CDR3 protein: CASETRGSNEQFF
CDR3 DNA: TGTGCCAGCGAAACACGAGGGTCCAATGAGCAGTTCTTC

V gene: TRBV27
J gene: TRBJ2-1
D gene: TRBD2
clone size: few
CDR3 protein: CASNHNGGGEEQFF
CDR3 DNA: TGTGCCAGCAACCACAACGGCGGGGGTGAAGAGCAGTTCTTC

V gene: TRBV6-5
J gene: TRBJ1-5
D gene: TRBD1
clone size: NA
CDR3 protein: CASSYSGQDSNQPQHF
CDR3 DNA: TGTGCCAGCAGTTACTCGGGACAGGATAGCAATCAGCCCCAGCATTTT

V gene: TRBV5-4
J gene: TRBJ2-1
D gene: TRBD2
clone size: few
CDR3 protein: CASSLRTSANEQFF
CDR3 DNA: TGTGCCAGCAGCCTTAGGACTAGCGCCAATGAGCAGTTCTTC

V gene: TRBV11-2
J gene: TRBJ1-4
D gene: NA
clone size: NA
CDR3 protein: CASSLVLSEKLFF
CDR3 DNA: TGTGCCAGCAGCTTAGTTTTATCGGAAAAACTGTTTTTT

V gene: TRBV5-4
J gene: TRBJ2-3
D gene: NA
clone size: few
CDR3 protein: CASSLRLDSTDTQYF
CDR3 DNA: TGTGCCAGCAGCTTGCGGCTAGACAGCACAGATACGCAGTATTTT

V gene: TRBV6-5
J gene: TRBJ2-1
D gene: TRBD2
clone size: NA
CDR3 protein: CASSFTGTSYNEQFF
CDR3 DNA: TGTGCCAGCAGTTTTACCGGGACTAGCTACAATGAGCAGTTCTTC

V gene: TRBV29-1
J gene: TRBJ2-1
D gene: NA
clone size: few
CDR3 protein: CSGTPLANNEQFF
CDR3 DNA: TGCAGCGGAACCCCTCTAGCAAACAATGAGCAGTTCTTC

V gene: TRBV9
J gene: TRBJ2-5
D gene: TRBD2
clone size: few
CDR3 protein: CASSVGPSGRAETQYF
CDR3 DNA: TGTGCCAGCAGCGTAGGGCCTAGCGGGAGGGCAGAGACCCAGTACTTC

V gene: TRBV28
J gene: TRBJ1-5
D gene: NA
clone size: few
CDR3 protein: CASTLGGGVQPQHF
CDR3 DNA: TGTGCCAGCACCTTAGGGGGTGGGGTTCAGCCCCAGCATTTT

V gene: TRBV7-2
J gene: TRBJ2-2
D gene: NA
clone size: NA
CDR3 protein: CASSLVSGIAGELFF
CDR3 DNA: TGTGCCAGCAGCTTAGTTAGCGGAATCGCCGGGGAGCTGTTTTTT

V gene: TRBV30
J gene: TRBJ1-1
D gene: TRBD1
clone size: few
CDR3 protein: CAWTGQGGTEAFF
CDR3 DNA: TGTGCCTGGACGGGACAGGGGGGTACTGAAGCTTTCTTT

V gene: TRBV18
J gene: TRBJ1-4
D gene: NA
clone size: NA
CDR3 protein: CASSPPQDATNEKLFF
CDR3 DNA: TGTGCCAGCTCACCACCGCAGGATGCAACTAATGAAAAACTGTTTTTT

V gene: TRBV18
J gene: TRBJ2-7
D gene: NA
clone size: few
CDR3 protein: CASSPYFAYEQYF
CDR3 DNA: TGTGCCAGCTCACCCTACTTCGCCTACGAGCAGTACTTC

V gene: TRBV6-5
J gene: TRBJ2-7
D gene: NA
clone size: NA
CDR3 protein: CASSYSVASYEQYF
CDR3 DNA: TGTGCCAGCAGTTACTCGGTGGCATCCTACGAGCAGTACTTC

V gene: TRBV6-5
J gene: TRBJ1-1
D gene: NA
clone size: NA
CDR3 protein: CASSGGWRSTEAFF
CDR3 DNA: TGTGCCAGCAGTGGAGGGTGGCGGAGCACTGAAGCTTTCTTT

V gene: TRBV5-6
J gene: TRBJ1-2
D gene: NA
clone size: NA
CDR3 protein: CASSLDLQAFRGHTF
CDR3 DNA: TGTGCCAGCAGCTTAGACCTACAGGCCTTCAGGGGACACACCTTC

V gene: TRBV6-5
J gene: TRBJ1-2
D gene: TRBD1
clone size: few
CDR3 protein: CASSTDRAYGYTF
CDR3 DNA: TGTGCCAGCAGCACGGACAGGGCTTATGGCTACACCTTC

V gene: TRBV5-1
J gene: TRBJ2-4
D gene: TRBD1
clone size: NA
CDR3 protein: CASSLTRGLAKNIQYF
CDR3 DNA: TGCGCCAGCAGCTTAACTAGGGGGCTAGCCAAAAACATTCAGTACTTC

V gene: TRBV7-2
J gene: TRBJ2-5
D gene: NA
clone size: few
CDR3 protein: CASSFGGQETQYF
CDR3 DNA: TGTGCCAGCAGCTTCGGCGGCCAAGAGACCCAGTACTTC